A selection of T cell receptor beta chains follows, all from one sample in a study of blood T cell repertoires in COVID-19. Data came from immunoSEQ multiplex PCR; TCRdb stores just in-frame clones and leaves some out. This sample has about 260,000 clones, with about 85% found just once. Sample: PBMCs or T cells enriched from blood (not recorded which). These receptors originate from a woman aged 45-65 years who had recovered from COVID-19. Both conserved end residues are trimmed from each CDR3.

TRBV27	TRBJ2-7	ASRNGQPIYEQY
TRBV6-5	TRBJ1-4	ASSSDRGGEKLF
TRBV29-1	TRBJ1-1	SVQNRGASPEAF
TRBV5-1	TRBJ2-1	ASSRAGGMGNEQF
TRBV6-5	TRBJ2-2	ASRRQTNTGELF
TRBV19	TRBJ2-5	ASSIGRLAGRQETQY
TRBV7-8	TRBJ2-7	ASSPLAGVGEQY
TRBV10-1	TRBJ2-3	ASSVLAGRTDTQY
TRBV18	TRBJ1-1	ASSPMAHRNTEAF
TRBV5-4	TRBJ2-3	ASSLGLAGDTDTQY
TRBV28	TRBJ1-1	ASSLRTVGTEAF
TRBV19	TRBJ2-1	ASSIPLAGGQSSYNEQF
TRBV30	TRBJ2-5	ACRRELTQY
TRBV7-9	TRBJ2-1	ASSLLLAEQF
TRBV10-3	TRBJ1-3	AISESGGPGNTIY
TRBV18	TRBJ1-6	ASSGQGPNSPLH
TRBV28	TRBJ1-1	ASSFRPPRRTEAF
TRBV28	TRBJ2-1	ASSHGLETSYNEQF
TRBV6-1	TRBJ1-5	ASSEALRGASNQPQH
TRBV10-3	TRBJ2-3	AISDPGVSTDTQY